The 3 T cell receptor beta chains below come from one sample, sequenced in a study of blood T cell repertoires in COVID-19. The protocol was immunoSEQ multiplex PCR, while the TCRdb copy is restricted to in-frame clones and leaves out a portion. The profile shows 85,000 to 95,000 clones, around 87% of them singletons. Source material: peripheral blood. The origin of the receptors is a human donor with acute or convalescent COVID-19. The donor label of this sample is uncertain.

V is TRBV24-1 and J is TRBJ2-3; 7 nucleotides align to TRBD2. The germline V gene encodes CDR1 KGHDR and CDR2 SFDVKD. The V gene end was trimmed by 4 bases and the J gene end by 10 bases; junction bases not matched to a gene: 16. The CDR3 is 16 residues long. The CDR3 protein is CATSDPPSSGSDAQYF. The CDR3 nucleotides read TGTGCCACCAGTGACCCCCCTTCTAGCGGTTCGGATGCGCAGTATTTT.

The rearrangement uses TRBV3-1 (or the pseudogene TRBV3-2) and TRBJ1-6, with TRBD1 as a possible D gene (6 bases). The CDR3 runs to 16 residues. Germline CDR1 LGHDT, CDR2 YNNKEL (reference sequence). Trimming shortened V by 0 bases and J by 4 bases, and 10 bases separated the two germline ends. The CDR3 spells CASSQDRQGYNSPLHF. CDR3 coding DNA: TGTGCCAGCAGCCAAGATCGGCAGGGGTATAATTCACCCCTCCACTTT.

The gene calls are TRBV9 and TRBJ2-3; a possible D gene is TRBD2 (6 bases). The CDR3 length is 13 residues. The V and J ends lost 2 bases and 4 bases respectively, with 8 bases between them. Germline CDR1 and CDR2: SGDLS and YYNGEE. The DNA of the CDR3 is TGTGCCAGCAGCGTCGGGAGACCAGATACGCAGTATTTT. It specifies CASSVGRPDTQYF.